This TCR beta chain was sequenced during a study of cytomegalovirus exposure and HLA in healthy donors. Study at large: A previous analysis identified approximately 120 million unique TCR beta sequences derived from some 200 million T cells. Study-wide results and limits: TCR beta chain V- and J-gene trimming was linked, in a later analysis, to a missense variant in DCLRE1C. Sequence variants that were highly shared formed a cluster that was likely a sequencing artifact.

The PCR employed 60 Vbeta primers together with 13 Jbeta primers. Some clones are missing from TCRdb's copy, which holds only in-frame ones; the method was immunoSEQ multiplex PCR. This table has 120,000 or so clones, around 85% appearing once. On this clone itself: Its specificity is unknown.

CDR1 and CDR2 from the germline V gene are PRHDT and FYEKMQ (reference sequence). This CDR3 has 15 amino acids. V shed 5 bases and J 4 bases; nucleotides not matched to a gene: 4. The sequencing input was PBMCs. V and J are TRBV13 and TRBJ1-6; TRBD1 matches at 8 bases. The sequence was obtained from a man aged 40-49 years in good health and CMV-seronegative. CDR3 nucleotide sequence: TGTGCCAGCAGCCCCCGGGACAGGTATAATTCACCCCTCCACTTT. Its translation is CASSPRDRYNSPLHF.